This T cell receptor (beta chain) was recovered during a study of blood T cell repertoires in COVID-19. Study background: COVID-19 samples from acute and convalescent phases originated in the United States, Italy and Spain. T cells, B-cell-depleted T cells, or PBMCs provided the cDNA or gDNA that served as material.

Authors' processing steps: Estimation of nucleated cell counts was performed using reference gene primer amplification. The repertoire was sequenced with immunoSEQ multiplex PCR; TCRdb's copy has only in-frame clones and lacks some. V and J calls and clone size are given by that table; D and trimming were obtained from the DNA. The sample has 150,000 to 200,000 clones, 85% to 90% seen once. Germline V gives CDR1 SGHAT, CDR2 FQNNGV. V gave up 0 bases and J gave up 3 bases; unmatched junction bases: 11. The CDR3 is made up of 17 amino acids. The chain joins TRBV11-2 to TRBJ2-7; 7 nucleotides line up with TRBD2. This TCR came from a human donor in a cohort sampled during active COVID-19. The sample comprised peripheral blood. Written as DNA, the CDR3 is TGTGCCAGCAGCTTAGATGTCGTCGGGACTAACCTCTACGAGCAGTACTTC. Its protein is CASSLDVVGTNLYEQYF.